Given below is one T cell receptor beta chain in context. The data were produced by immunoSEQ multiplex PCR, yet TCRdb's version contains in-frame clones alone and is incomplete. The sample yields 100,000 to 150,000 clones, roughly four fifths seen once. The record originates from a study of blood T cell repertoires in COVID-19. This CDR3 contains 14 residues. Trimming took 4 bases from V and 12 from J, leaving 19 bases between them. Germline V CDR1 and CDR2: SGHDT, YYEEEE. The chain carries TRBV5-6 and TRBJ1-4; D remains unclear. Material: peripheral blood. The sequence was collected from a human donor in a cohort sampled during active COVID-19. The CDR3 is CASSPPHSGAELFF. As DNA, the CDR3 is TGTGCCAGCAGCCCGCCCCACAGTGGTGCAGAACTGTTTTTT.